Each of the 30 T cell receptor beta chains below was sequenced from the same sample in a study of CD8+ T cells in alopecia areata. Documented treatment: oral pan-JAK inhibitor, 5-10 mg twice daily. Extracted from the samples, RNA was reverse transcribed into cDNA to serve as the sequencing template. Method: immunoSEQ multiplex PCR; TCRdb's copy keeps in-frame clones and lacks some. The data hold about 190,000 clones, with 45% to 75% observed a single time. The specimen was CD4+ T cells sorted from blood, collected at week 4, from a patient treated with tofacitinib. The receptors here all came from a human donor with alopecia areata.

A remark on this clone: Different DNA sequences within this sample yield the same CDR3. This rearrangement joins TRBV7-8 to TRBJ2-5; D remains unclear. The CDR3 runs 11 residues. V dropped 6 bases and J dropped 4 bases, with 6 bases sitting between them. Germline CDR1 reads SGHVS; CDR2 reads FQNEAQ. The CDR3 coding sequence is TGTGCCAGCAGTCCCCGAGAGACCCAGTACTTC. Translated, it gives CASSPRETQYF.

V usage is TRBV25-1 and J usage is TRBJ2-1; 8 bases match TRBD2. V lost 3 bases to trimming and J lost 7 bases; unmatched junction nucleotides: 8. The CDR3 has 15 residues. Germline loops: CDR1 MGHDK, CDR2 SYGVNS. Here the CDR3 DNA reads TGTGCCAGCAGTGACCCTGGGGCTAGCGGGAATGAGCAGTTCTTC. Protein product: CASSDPGASGNEQFF.

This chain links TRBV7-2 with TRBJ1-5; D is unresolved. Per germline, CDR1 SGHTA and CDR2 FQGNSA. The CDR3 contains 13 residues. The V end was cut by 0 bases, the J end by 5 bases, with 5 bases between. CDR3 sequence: CASSLARDQPQHF. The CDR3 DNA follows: TGTGCCAGCAGCTTAGCGCGCGATCAGCCCCAGCATTTT.

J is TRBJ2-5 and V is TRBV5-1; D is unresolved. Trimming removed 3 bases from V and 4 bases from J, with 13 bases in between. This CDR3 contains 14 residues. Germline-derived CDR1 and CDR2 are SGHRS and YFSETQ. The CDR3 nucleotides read TGCGCCAGCAGCTCCCCGGGTGGGCCAGAGACCCAGTACTTC. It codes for CASSSPGGPETQYF.

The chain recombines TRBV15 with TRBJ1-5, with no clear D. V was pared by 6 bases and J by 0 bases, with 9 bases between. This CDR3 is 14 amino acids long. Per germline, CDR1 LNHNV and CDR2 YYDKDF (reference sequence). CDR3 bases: TGTGCCACCAGGAGCGGGTCTAGCAATCAGCCCCAGCATTTT. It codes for CATRSGSSNQPQHF. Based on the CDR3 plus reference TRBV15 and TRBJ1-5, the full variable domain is DAMVIQNPRYQVTQFGKPVTLSCSQTLNHNVMYWYQQKSSQAPKLLFHYYDKDFNNEADTPDNFQSRRPNTSFCFLDIRSPGLGDTAMYLCATRSGSSNQPQHFGDGTRLSIL.

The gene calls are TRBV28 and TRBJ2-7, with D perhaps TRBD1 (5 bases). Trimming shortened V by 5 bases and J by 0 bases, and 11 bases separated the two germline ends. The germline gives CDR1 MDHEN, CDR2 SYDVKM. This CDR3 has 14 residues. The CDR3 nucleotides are TGTGCCAGCAGTATTCTAGACAGCTCCTACGAGCAGTACTTC. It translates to CASSILDSSYEQYF.

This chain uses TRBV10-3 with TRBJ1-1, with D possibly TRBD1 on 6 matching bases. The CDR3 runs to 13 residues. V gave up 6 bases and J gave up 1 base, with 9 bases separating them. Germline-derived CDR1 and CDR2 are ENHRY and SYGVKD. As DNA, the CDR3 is TGTGCCATCAGCGGGACATCGAACACTGAAGCTTTCTTT. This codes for CAISGTSNTEAFF.

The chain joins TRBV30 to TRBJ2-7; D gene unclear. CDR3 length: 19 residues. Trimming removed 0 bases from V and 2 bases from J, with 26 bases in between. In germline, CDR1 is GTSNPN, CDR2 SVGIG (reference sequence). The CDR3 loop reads CAWSVRVALRSRPPYEQYF. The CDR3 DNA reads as TGTGCCTGGAGTGTACGGGTAGCCCTAAGGAGCCGTCCTCCCTACGAGCAGTACTTC.

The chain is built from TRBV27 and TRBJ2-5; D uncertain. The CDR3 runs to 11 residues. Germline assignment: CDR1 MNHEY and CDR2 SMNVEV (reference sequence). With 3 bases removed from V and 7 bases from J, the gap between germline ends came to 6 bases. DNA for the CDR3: TGTGCCAGCAGTTTCCTGGGGACCCAGTACTTC. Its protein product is CASSFLGTQYF.

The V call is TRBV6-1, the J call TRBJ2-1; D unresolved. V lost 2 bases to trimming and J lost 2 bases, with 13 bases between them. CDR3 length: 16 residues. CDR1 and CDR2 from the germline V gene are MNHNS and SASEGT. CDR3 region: CASSEQWAFTYNEQFF. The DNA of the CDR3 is TGTGCCAGCAGTGAACAGTGGGCCTTTACCTACAATGAGCAGTTCTTC.

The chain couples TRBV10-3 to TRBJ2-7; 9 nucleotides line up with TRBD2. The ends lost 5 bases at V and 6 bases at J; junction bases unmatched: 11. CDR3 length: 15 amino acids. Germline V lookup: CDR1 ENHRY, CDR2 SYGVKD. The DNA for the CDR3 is TGTGCCATCAGTAAAGCGGGAGGCCGCCCCGGCGAGCAGTACTTC. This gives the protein CAISKAGGRPGEQYF.

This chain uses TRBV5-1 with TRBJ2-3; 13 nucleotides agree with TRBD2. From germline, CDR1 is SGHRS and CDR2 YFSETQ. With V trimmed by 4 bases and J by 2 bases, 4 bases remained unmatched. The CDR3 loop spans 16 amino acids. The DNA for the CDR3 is TGCGCCAGCAGCGAGGGACTAGCGGGACCCACAGATACGCAGTATTTT. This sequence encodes CASSEGLAGPTDTQYF.

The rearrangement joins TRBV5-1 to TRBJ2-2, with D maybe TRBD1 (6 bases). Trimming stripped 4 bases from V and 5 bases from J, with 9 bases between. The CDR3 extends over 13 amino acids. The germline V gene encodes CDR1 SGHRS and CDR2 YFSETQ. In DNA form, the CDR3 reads TGCGCCAGCAGCAAAGACAGGACCGGGGAGCTGTTTTTT. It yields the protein CASSKDRTGELFF.

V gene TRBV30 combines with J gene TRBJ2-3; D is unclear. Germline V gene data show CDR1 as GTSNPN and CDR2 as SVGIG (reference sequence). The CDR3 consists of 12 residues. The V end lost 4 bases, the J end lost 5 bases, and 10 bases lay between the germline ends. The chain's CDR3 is CAWTPLGDTQYF. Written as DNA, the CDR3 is TGTGCCTGGACCCCGCTGGGAGATACGCAGTATTTT. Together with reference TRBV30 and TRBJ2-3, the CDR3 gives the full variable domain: SQTIHQWPATLVQPVGSPLSLECTVEGTSNPNLYWYRQAAGRGLQLLFYSVGIGQISSEVPQNLSASRPQDRQFILSSKKLLLSDSGFYLCAWTPLGDTQYFGPGTRLTVL.

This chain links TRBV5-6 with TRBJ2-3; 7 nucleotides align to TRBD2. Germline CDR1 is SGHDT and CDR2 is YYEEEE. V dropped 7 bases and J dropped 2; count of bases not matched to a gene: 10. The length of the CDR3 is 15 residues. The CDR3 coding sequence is TGTGCCAGCCATTTTAGCGGGCTTATCACAGATACGCAGTATTTT. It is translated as CASHFSGLITDTQYF.

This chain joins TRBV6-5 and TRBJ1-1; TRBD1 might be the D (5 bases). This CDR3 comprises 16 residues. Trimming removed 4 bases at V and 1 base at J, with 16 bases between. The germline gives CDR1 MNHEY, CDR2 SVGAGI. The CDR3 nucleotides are TGTGCCAGCAGTTCGGGACTCCTCAGGCGGAACACTGAAGCTTTCTTT. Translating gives CASSSGLLRRNTEAFF.

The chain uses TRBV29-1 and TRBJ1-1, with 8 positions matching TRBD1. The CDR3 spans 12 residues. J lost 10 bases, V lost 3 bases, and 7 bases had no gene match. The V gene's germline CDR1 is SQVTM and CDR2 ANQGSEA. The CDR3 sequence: CSVDSQGAGAFF. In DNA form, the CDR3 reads TGCAGCGTTGATTCTCAGGGGGCCGGAGCTTTCTTT.

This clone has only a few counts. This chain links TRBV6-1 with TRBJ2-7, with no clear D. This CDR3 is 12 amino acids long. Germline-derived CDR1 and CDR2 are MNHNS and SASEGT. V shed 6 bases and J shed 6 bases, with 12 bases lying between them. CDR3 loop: CASRATQAEQYF. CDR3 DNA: TGTGCCAGCAGGGCGACCCAAGCCGAGCAGTACTTC.

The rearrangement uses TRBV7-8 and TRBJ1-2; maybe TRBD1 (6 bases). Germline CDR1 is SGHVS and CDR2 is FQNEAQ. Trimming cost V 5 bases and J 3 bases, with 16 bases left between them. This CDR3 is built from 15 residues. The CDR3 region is CASSATPGGHYGYTF. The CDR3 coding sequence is TGTGCCAGCAGCGCCACCCCCGGGGGCCACTATGGCTACACCTTC.

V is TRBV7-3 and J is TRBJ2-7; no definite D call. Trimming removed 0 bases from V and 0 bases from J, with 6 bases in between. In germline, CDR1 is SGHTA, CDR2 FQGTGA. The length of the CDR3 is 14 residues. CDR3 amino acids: CASSLTADSYEQYF. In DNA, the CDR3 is TGTGCCAGCAGCTTAACGGCAGACTCCTACGAGCAGTACTTC.

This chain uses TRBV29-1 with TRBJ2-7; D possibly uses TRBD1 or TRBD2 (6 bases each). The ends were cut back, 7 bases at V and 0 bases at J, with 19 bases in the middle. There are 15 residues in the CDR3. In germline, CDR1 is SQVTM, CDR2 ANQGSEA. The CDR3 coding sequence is TGCAGCGCTTCCGGGGGCCAGCTCCGCTCCTACGAGCAGTACTTC. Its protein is CSASGGQLRSYEQYF.

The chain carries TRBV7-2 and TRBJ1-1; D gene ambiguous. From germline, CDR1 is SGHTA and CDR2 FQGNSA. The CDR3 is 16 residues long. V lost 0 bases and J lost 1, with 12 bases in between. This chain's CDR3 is CASSLAGAGSNTEAFF. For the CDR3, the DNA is TGTGCCAGCAGCTTAGCCGGAGCGGGGTCGAACACTGAAGCTTTCTTT.

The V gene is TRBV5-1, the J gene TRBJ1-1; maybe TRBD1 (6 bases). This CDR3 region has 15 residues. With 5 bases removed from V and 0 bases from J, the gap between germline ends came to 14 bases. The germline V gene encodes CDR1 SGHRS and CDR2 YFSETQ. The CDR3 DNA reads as TGCGCCAGCAGAAAGACAGGTTCTATGAACACTGAAGCTTTCTTT. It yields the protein CASRKTGSMNTEAFF.

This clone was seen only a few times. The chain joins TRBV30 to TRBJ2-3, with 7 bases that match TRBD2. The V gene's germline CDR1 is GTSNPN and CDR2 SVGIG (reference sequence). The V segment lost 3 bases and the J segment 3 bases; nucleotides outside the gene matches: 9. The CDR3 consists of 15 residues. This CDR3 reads CAWSFWRETTDTQYF. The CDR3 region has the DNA TGTGCCTGGAGCTTCTGGCGGGAGACAACAGATACGCAGTATTTT.

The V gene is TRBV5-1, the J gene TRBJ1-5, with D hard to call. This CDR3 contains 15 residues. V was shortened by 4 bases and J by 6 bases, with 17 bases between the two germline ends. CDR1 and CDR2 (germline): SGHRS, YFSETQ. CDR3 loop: CASSGDGTPSQPQHF. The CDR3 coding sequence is TGCGCCAGCAGCGGCGACGGAACCCCAAGTCAGCCCCAGCATTTT.

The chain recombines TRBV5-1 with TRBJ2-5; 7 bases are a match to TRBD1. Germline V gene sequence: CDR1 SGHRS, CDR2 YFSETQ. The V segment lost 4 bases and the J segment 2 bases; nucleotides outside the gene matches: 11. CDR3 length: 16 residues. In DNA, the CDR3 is TGCGCCAGCAGCAGAGCCCCGGGACAGCCTCAAGAGACCCAGTACTTC. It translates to CASSRAPGQPQETQYF. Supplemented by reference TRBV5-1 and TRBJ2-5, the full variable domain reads KAGVTQTPRYLIKTRGQQVTLSCSPISGHRSVSWYQQTPGQGLQFLFEYFSETQRNKGNFPGRFSGRQFSNSRSEMNVSTLELGDSALYLCASSRAPGQPQETQYFGPGTRLLVL.

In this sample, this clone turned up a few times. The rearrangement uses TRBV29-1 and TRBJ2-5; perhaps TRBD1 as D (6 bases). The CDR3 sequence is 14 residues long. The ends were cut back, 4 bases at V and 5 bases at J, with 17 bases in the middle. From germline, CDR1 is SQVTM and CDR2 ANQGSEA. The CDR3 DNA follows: TGCAGCGTTGTGTTAGGGGGACGCTCCGAGACCCAGTACTTC. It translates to CSVVLGGRSETQYF.

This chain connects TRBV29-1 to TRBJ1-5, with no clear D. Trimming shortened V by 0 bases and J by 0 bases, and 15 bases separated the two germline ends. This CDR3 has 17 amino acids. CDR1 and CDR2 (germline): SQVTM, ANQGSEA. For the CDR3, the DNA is TGCAGCGTTGAAGATCGAGGCAGGAGATATAGCAATCAGCCCCAGCATTTT. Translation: CSVEDRGRRYSNQPQHF.

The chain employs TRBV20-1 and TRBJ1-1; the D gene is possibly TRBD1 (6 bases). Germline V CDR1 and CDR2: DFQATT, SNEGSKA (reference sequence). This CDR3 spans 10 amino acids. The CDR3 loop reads CSLQGTEAFF. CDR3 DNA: TGCAGCTTACAGGGAACTGAAGCTTTCTTT.

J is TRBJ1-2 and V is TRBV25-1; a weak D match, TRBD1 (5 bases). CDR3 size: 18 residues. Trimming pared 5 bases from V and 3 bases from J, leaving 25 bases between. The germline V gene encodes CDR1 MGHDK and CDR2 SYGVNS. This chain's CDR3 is CASSKIGAPGQPHYGYTF. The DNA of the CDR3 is TGTGCCAGCAGTAAAATTGGGGCCCCCGGCCAACCTCACTATGGCTACACCTTC.